Following are 10 T cell receptor beta chains from one sample sequenced in a study of blood T cell repertoires in COVID-19. The assay was immunoSEQ multiplex PCR, and TCRdb's table has in-frame clones only and misses some. The repertoire has over 110,000 clones, around 90% of them found once; the top ten carry 1.8%. Sequencing was done on a sample of peripheral blood. Receptor source: a man between 65 and 85 years old with acute or convalescent COVID-19.

The rearrangement uses TRBV10-3 and TRBJ2-6; 7 bases map to TRBD2. The CDR3 is 13 amino acids. V gave up 0 bases and J gave up 10 bases; unmatched junction bases: 0. In germline, CDR1 is ENHRY, CDR2 SYGVKD. CDR3 loop: CAISESGGNVLTF. The CDR3 DNA reads TGTGCCATCAGTGAGTCGGGGGGGAACGTCCTGACTTTC.

The chain joins TRBV5-6 to TRBJ1-5; D possibly corresponds to TRBD1 (6 bases). The V end was cut by 0 bases, the J end by 7 bases, with 14 bases between. The germline V gene has CDR1 SGHDT and CDR2 YYEEEE. This CDR3 comprises 15 residues. CDR3 nucleotides: TGTGCCAGCAGCTTGGGTGGGGGCCCGGAGCAGCCCCAGCATTTT. Encoded protein: CASSLGGGPEQPQHF.

This clone was detected only a few times. At the DNA level, this CDR3 is encoded by other sequences in the same sample as well. The chain recombines TRBV6-6 with TRBJ1-5; D gene unclear. The germline CDR1 and CDR2 sequences are MNHNY and SVGAGI (reference sequence). This CDR3 region has 14 residues. V was trimmed by 2 bases and J by 7 bases, leaving 12 bases between them. For the CDR3, the DNA is TGTGCCAGCAGTTACGGCGGGCCAAGGCAGCCCCAGCATTTT. This encodes CASSYGGPRQPQHF.

This rearrangement joins TRBV10-1 to TRBJ2-7; D possibly corresponds to TRBD2 (6 bases). This CDR3 has 14 amino acids. The V gene lost 6 bases and the J gene lost 4 bases, with 16 bases spanning the gap. CDR1 is WNHNN and CDR2 is SYGVQD in the germline V gene (reference sequence). CDR3 sequence reads: CASSGGLIQYEQYF. As DNA, the CDR3 is TGCGCCAGCAGCGGGGGACTTATCCAGTACGAGCAGTACTTC.

V gene TRBV5-8 combines with J gene TRBJ2-3; 10 nucleotides line up with TRBD2. Germline lookup yields CDR1 SGHTS and CDR2 YDEGEE. Trimming at V came to 4 bases and at J to 6 bases, leaving 8 bases not matched to a gene. The CDR3 length is 15 residues. The CDR3: CASSTSGRAGDTQYF. DNA of the CDR3: TGTGCCAGCAGCACCAGCGGGAGGGCCGGGGATACGCAGTATTTT.

This chain uses TRBV11-2 with TRBJ2-7, with TRBD2 as a possible D gene (6 bases). Trimming removed 5 bases from V and 12 bases from J, with 23 bases in between. Germline V gives CDR1 SGHAT, CDR2 FQNNGV. This CDR3 has 14 amino acids. The CDR3 loop is CASSRPGDPYSRYF. The CDR3 region has the DNA TGTGCCAGCAGCCGCCCGGGGGATCCATACTCACGGTACTTC.

The V gene is TRBV5-8, the J gene TRBJ1-4, with D tentatively TRBD1 (5 bases). Germline CDR1 and CDR2: SGHTS and YDEGEE. This CDR3 region has 14 residues. V lost 3 bases and J lost 7, with 13 bases in between. The CDR3 protein is CASSWGQGGEKLFF. In nucleotides, the CDR3 is TGTGCCAGCAGCTGGGGCCAGGGAGGTGAAAAACTGTTTTTT.

This clone was recorded only once. V gene TRBV19 combines with J gene TRBJ1-6; TRBD1 agrees at 8 bases. Losses at the gene ends were 3 bases for V and 10 bases for J; bases not matched to a gene: 8. CDR1 and CDR2 (germline): LNHDA, SQIVND (reference sequence). CDR3 length: 15 amino acids. CDR3 sequence reads: CASSMIGQGGSPLHF. As DNA, the CDR3 is TGTGCCAGTAGTATGATCGGACAGGGTGGATCACCCCTCCACTTT.

V gene TRBV25-1 combines with J gene TRBJ2-1; 10 nucleotides align to TRBD1. This CDR3 spans 15 amino acids. V shed 6 bases and J 9 bases; nucleotides not matched to a gene: 11. Germline CDR1 reads MGHDK; CDR2 reads SYGVNS. CDR3 sequence: CASSPRDRGHGEQFF. Here the CDR3 DNA reads TGTGCCAGCAGCCCCCGGGACAGGGGTCATGGTGAGCAGTTCTTC.

V usage is TRBV4-1 and J usage is TRBJ1-6, with D uncertain. The ends were cut back, 1 base at V and 9 bases at J, with 7 bases in the middle. CDR3 size: 13 residues. The V gene's germline CDR1 is MGHRA and CDR2 YSYEKL. The CDR3 loop reads CASSQAGSSPLHF. The CDR3 DNA reads TGCGCCAGCAGCCAAGCGGGGAGTTCACCCCTCCACTTT.